This T cell receptor beta chain stems from a study of cytomegalovirus exposure and HLA in healthy donors. Overall study results and limits: Among TCR sequences, most were rare, though some public TCRs appeared in many donors. A later analysis found that most CMV-associated TCR beta chains appeared HLA-restricted. In an earlier analysis, about 87% or about 30%: the productive usage of most TCR beta V segments. V segments that were indistinguishable, TRBV6-2 and TRBV6-3 among them, were omitted from analysis.

This CDR3 has 15 amino acids. J lost 2 bases, V lost 8 bases, and 7 bases had no gene match. From germline, CDR1 is SGHDN and CDR2 FVKESK. Concerning this clone: Its cognate antigen is unknown.

The PCR used 60 Vbeta and 13 Jbeta primers. TCRdb's copy holds only in-frame clones and misses some; the assay was immunoSEQ multiplex PCR. The sample has some 160,000 clones, less than 80% seen once. This TCR derives from a middle-aged woman in good health and CMV-seronegative. The sequencing input was PBMCs. The V and J genes are TRBV14 and TRBJ2-3; 10 bases align to TRBD2. CDR3 sequence: CASHSGTSVTDTQYF. The CDR3 DNA reads TGTGCCAGCCATTCGGGGACTAGCGTCACAGATACGCAGTATTTT.